The 22 T cell receptor beta chains below come from one sample, sequenced in a study of cytomegalovirus exposure and HLA in healthy donors. Vbeta (60) and Jbeta (13) primers were used in the PCR. TCRdb's copy holds only in-frame clones and misses some; the assay was immunoSEQ multiplex PCR. This table has roughly 190,000 clones, roughly 72% appearing once. Material: PBMCs. The receptors originated from a woman in her 30s in good health and CMV-seropositive.

The chain carries TRBV11-3 and TRBJ1-1; TRBD1 aligns across 7 bases. The CDR3 runs 14 residues. CDR1 and CDR2 from the germline V gene are SGHNT and YENEEA. Trimming cost V 5 bases and J 3 bases; bases outside gene matches: 6. CDR3 DNA sequence: TGTGCCAGCAGCCCCGACAGGGATCACACTGAAGCTTTCTTT. Amino acid sequence: CASSPDRDHTEAFF.

V and J are TRBV25-1 and TRBJ2-7; weak D call: TRBD1 (5 bases). This CDR3 spans 12 amino acids. V dropped 0 bases and J dropped 7 bases, with 7 bases sitting between them. Germline loops: CDR1 MGHDK, CDR2 SYGVNS. CDR3 sequence: CASSEYKGEQYF. In DNA, the CDR3 is TGTGCCAGCAGTGAATATAAGGGGGAGCAGTACTTC.

The chain links TRBV19 to TRBJ1-2; 8 bases line up with TRBD1. The CDR3 has 14 amino acids. Trimming cost V 6 bases and J 0 bases; bases outside gene matches: 3. Germline CDR1 is LNHDA and CDR2 is SQIVND (reference sequence). The CDR3 coding sequence is TGTGCCAGTAGCCGACAGGGGTCTAACTATGGCTACACCTTC. This gives the protein CASSRQGSNYGYTF.

The chain has TRBV18 and TRBJ1-1; tentatively, D is TRBD1 (6 bases). Germline V lookup: CDR1 KGHSH, CDR2 LQKENI. The CDR3 loop spans 12 amino acids. V lost 2 bases to trimming and J lost 9 bases, with 10 bases between them. CDR3 bases: TGTGCCAGCTCACCATGGACAGAGCAAGCTTTCTTT. Its protein is CASSPWTEQAFF.

The chain's CDR3 is CASSYSQGARETQYF. CDR3 bases: TGTGCCAGCAGTTACTCCCAGGGGGCGCGAGAGACCCAGTACTTC. The rearrangement links TRBV6-6 to TRBJ2-5; 8 nucleotides match TRBD1. Trimming cost V 0 bases and J 4 bases; bases outside gene matches: 4. CDR1 is MNHNY, CDR2 SVGAGI, per germline (reference sequence). The CDR3 covers 15 residues.

The chain recombines TRBV10-3 with TRBJ1-1, with D possibly TRBD1 on 5 matching bases. The CDR3 has 11 amino acids. V lost 6 bases and J 10 bases, leaving 12 bases between the germline ends. Germline V CDR1 and CDR2: ENHRY, SYGVKD. CDR3 protein: CAISGGVGAFF. CDR3 DNA: TGTGCCATCAGCGGGGGAGTTGGAGCTTTCTTT.

The V and J genes are TRBV25-1 and TRBJ1-2; 10 bases agree with TRBD1. CDR3 size: 15 residues. Trimming cost V 8 bases and J 3 bases; bases outside gene matches: 9. Germline V gene sequence: CDR1 MGHDK, CDR2 SYGVNS. For the CDR3, the DNA is TGTGCCAGCGGCCCGCCGGGACAGGGGTACTATGGCTACACCTTC. Amino acids: CASGPPGQGYYGYTF.

The gene calls are TRBV10-3 and TRBJ2-1; TRBD2 matches at 7 bases. With 4 bases clipped from V and 7 bases from J, the junction kept 10 bases outside the gene matches. The CDR3 is 15 amino acids. CDR1 and CDR2 (germline): ENHRY, SYGVKD. CDR3 bases: TGTGCCATCAGTGCTTTGGCGGGAGTGTCAAATGAGCAGTTCTTC. As protein: CAISALAGVSNEQFF.

This clone was counted a few times. CDR3 region: CASSLVFYEQFF. CDR3 nucleotide sequence: TGTGCCAGCAGCTTAGTATTCTATGAGCAGTTCTTC. The chain has TRBV7-6 and TRBJ2-1, with D unclear. The CDR3 length is 12 residues. The V end lost 1 base, the J end lost 8 bases, and 6 bases lay between the germline ends. CDR1 is SGHVS and CDR2 is FNYEAQ in the germline V gene.

This clone is deemed medium-sized. The CDR3, as DNA: TGTGCCAGCAGCTTGGGGAGCGGGACCACAGATACGCAGTATTTT. As protein: CASSLGSGTTDTQYF. The chain has TRBV5-6 and TRBJ2-3; 7 positions agree with TRBD2. After removal of 0 bases from V and 2 bases from J, the junction contained 3 bases not matched to a gene. Germline V gene lookup returns CDR1 SGHDT and CDR2 YYEEEE. The CDR3 contains 15 residues. The variable domain in full, completed from reference TRBV5-6 and TRBJ2-3, reads DAGVTQSPTHLIKTRGQQVTLRCSPKSGHDTVSWYQQALGQGPQFIFQYYEEEERQRGNFPDRFSGHQFPNYSSELNVNALLLGDSALYLCASSLGSGTTDTQYFGPGTRLTVL.

The gene calls are TRBV7-2 and TRBJ2-1; unclear D gene. The CDR3 contains 13 residues. With 1 base removed from V and 7 bases from J, the gap between germline ends came to 8 bases. Germline V gives CDR1 SGHTA, CDR2 FQGNSA. DNA of the CDR3: TGTGCCAGCAGCTTAGGAGCCTCGAATGAGCAGTTCTTC. Its translation: CASSLGASNEQFF.

The genes are TRBV7-8 and TRBJ2-3, with a possible D match to TRBD1 (6 bases). Between the trimmed V and J ends, which lost 4 bases and 3 bases, there was a span of 11 bases. The CDR3 loop spans 14 amino acids. Germline values: CDR1 SGHVS, CDR2 FQNEAQ. CDR3 sequence (DNA): TGTGCCAGCAGCTACGGACAGAGAACAGATACGCAGTATTTT. It yields the protein CASSYGQRTDTQYF.

This clone was counted only a few times. The chain combines TRBV4-3 with TRBJ2-7; TRBD2 agrees at 9 bases. The V gene's germline CDR1 is LGHNA and CDR2 YSLEER. There are 17 residues in the CDR3. Trimming removed 2 bases from V and 0 bases from J; junction bases left unmatched: 8. CDR3 amino acids: CASSQKWRTSASYEQYF. As DNA, the CDR3 is TGCGCCAGCAGCCAAAAATGGAGGACTAGCGCCTCCTACGAGCAGTACTTC.

The chain employs TRBV9 and TRBJ1-1; 9 positions agree with TRBD1. The V gene end was trimmed by 4 bases and the J gene end by 4 bases; junction bases not matched to a gene: 11. There are 16 residues in the CDR3. Per germline, CDR1 SGDLS and CDR2 YYNGEE. CDR3 loop: CASSPGQGIGSTEAFF. The CDR3 DNA follows: TGTGCCAGCAGCCCTGGACAGGGGATAGGCAGCACTGAAGCTTTCTTT.

The CDR3 DNA is TGTGCCAGCAGCTCCCCGGGACTGGGAGAGACCCAGTACTTC. Amino acids: CASSSPGLGETQYF. J is TRBJ2-5 and V is TRBV9; a possible D gene is TRBD2 (6 bases). The CDR3 runs 14 residues. Germline lookup yields CDR1 SGDLS and CDR2 YYNGEE. Between the trimmed V and J ends, which lost 4 bases and 4 bases, there was a span of 14 bases.

This chain connects TRBV29-1 to TRBJ1-2; TRBD1 aligns across 8 bases. V shed 6 bases, J shed 6 bases, and the junction held 12 bases outside the gene matches. CDR3 length: 14 amino acids. Germline CDR1 is SQVTM and CDR2 is ANQGSEA. CDR3 protein: CSVRPTGELNGYTF. CDR3 nucleotide sequence: TGCAGCGTGCGCCCGACAGGGGAGCTGAATGGCTACACCTTC.

Worth noting for this clone: The same CDR3 can be traced to other DNA sequences in this sample. This chain uses TRBV25-1 with TRBJ1-1; D ambiguous. The germline V gene encodes CDR1 MGHDK and CDR2 SYGVNS. Trimming took 2 bases from V and 5 from J, leaving 9 bases between them. The CDR3 spans 13 residues. The CDR3 loop reads CASSEHMRTEAFF. The CDR3 bases are TGTGCCAGCAGTGAACACATGAGGACTGAAGCTTTCTTT.

The rearrangement uses TRBV6-5 and TRBJ2-4; D possibly corresponds to TRBD2 (6 bases). The V and J ends lost 6 bases and 1 base respectively, with 10 bases between them. In germline, CDR1 is MNHEY, CDR2 SVGAGI. The CDR3 totals 14 residues. This CDR3 reads CASSEGGAKNIQYF. CDR3 in DNA: TGTGCCAGCAGCGAAGGAGGGGCCAAAAACATTCAGTACTTC.

The rearrangement joins TRBV29-1 to TRBJ1-1, with TRBD1 as a possible D gene (5 bases). The CDR3 is 15 amino acids. CDR1 and CDR2 (germline): SQVTM, ANQGSEA. V was cut by 0 bases and J by 1 base, with 12 bases left in between. The CDR3 sequence is CSVEEWGGANTEAFF. The CDR3 DNA follows: TGCAGCGTTGAAGAATGGGGCGGTGCGAACACTGAAGCTTTCTTT.

Turning to this clone: Distinct nucleotide sequences in the sample also encode this CDR3. The J gene is TRBJ2-3, the V gene TRBV27; TRBD2 matches at 9 bases. CDR1 is MNHEY and CDR2 is SMNVEV in the germline V gene (reference sequence). The J segment lost 3 bases and the V segment lost 4 bases, leaving 8 bases of the junction unmatched. The CDR3 totals 16 residues. In DNA form, the CDR3 reads TGTGCCAGCAGTTCTTTAGCGGGAGAGGGGACAGATACGCAGTATTTT. The encoded protein is CASSSLAGEGTDTQYF.

The chain has TRBV12-5 and TRBJ2-7; 7 positions match TRBD1. CDR1 is LGHNT, CDR2 FRNRAP, per germline. CDR3 length: 14 amino acids. The junction had 9 bases not matched to a gene; V was cut back by 6 bases and J by 4 bases. The CDR3 coding sequence is TGTGCTAGTGGCGAAGGGGGCGGACGGTACGAGCAGTACTTC. This gives the protein CASGEGGGRYEQYF.

In its sample, this clone was seen a few times. One junction end does not reproduce the germline sequence, and a read error may be involved. The chain links TRBV19 to TRBJ1-1; 9 positions match TRBD1. This CDR3 region has 14 residues. Germline assignment: CDR1 LNHDA and CDR2 SQIVND (reference sequence). As DNA, the CDR3 is TGTGCCAGTAGTTTCGGACAGGGGAACGCTGAAGCTTTCTTT. Translation gives CASSFGQGNAEAFF.